These 6 T cell receptor beta chains were sequenced from one sample in a study of cytomegalovirus exposure and HLA in healthy donors. Researchers ran the PCR with 60 Vbeta and 13 Jbeta primers. The assay was immunoSEQ multiplex PCR, and TCRdb's table has in-frame clones only and misses some. This sample contains about 200,000 clones. The sequenced material came from PBMCs. The receptors stem from a girl aged 2 to 10 in good health and CMV-seropositive.

The chain has TRBV28 and TRBJ2-7, with TRBD1 matching over 7 bases. The CDR3 contains 14 residues. Per the germline V gene, CDR1 is MDHEN and CDR2 is SYDVKM. The J segment lost 3 bases and the V segment lost 6 bases, leaving 8 bases of the junction unmatched. CDR3 sequence: CASRGQVTLYEQYF. DNA of the CDR3: TGTGCCAGCAGAGGACAGGTTACCCTCTACGAGCAGTACTTC.

The chain employs TRBV4-1 and TRBJ1-2, with D possibly matching TRBD1 (6 bases). CDR1 and CDR2 from the germline V gene are MGHRA and YSYEKL. The CDR3 is 17 amino acids. Trimming removed 0 bases from V and 4 bases from J, with 18 bases in between. Here the CDR3 reads CASSQDKFGGQGYGYTF. In DNA form, the CDR3 reads TGCGCCAGCAGCCAAGATAAATTCGGGGGGCAGGGCTATGGCTACACCTTC.

The gene calls are TRBV4-1 and TRBJ1-1; no clear D gene. Germline values: CDR1 MGHRA, CDR2 YSYEKL. This CDR3 contains 14 residues. The ends were cut back, 4 bases at V and 5 bases at J, with 14 bases in the middle. CDR3: CASSRVGRRTEAFF. The CDR3 DNA follows: TGCGCCAGCAGCCGGGTTGGGAGACGGACTGAAGCTTTCTTT.

The chain's CDR3 is CAISELGNTEAFF. CDR3 sequence (DNA): TGTGCCATCAGTGAGCTAGGGAACACTGAAGCTTTCTTT. The J gene is TRBJ1-1, the V gene TRBV10-3; D is unresolved. This CDR3 is built from 13 residues. CDR1 is ENHRY and CDR2 is SYGVKD in the germline V gene. Trimming removed 2 bases at V and 1 base at J, with 5 bases between.

This chain uses TRBV30 with TRBJ2-3; 9 bases line up with TRBD2. There are 16 residues in the CDR3. From germline, CDR1 is GTSNPN and CDR2 SVGIG (reference sequence). The trim removed 0 bases at V and 0 bases at J, leaving 4 bases unmatched. For the CDR3, the DNA is TGTGCCTGGAGTGTTCTAGCGGGGTCTAGCACAGATACGCAGTATTTT. It is translated as CAWSVLAGSSTDTQYF.

This rearrangement joins TRBV28 to TRBJ2-3; no firm D call. The ends were cut back, 6 bases at V and 2 bases at J, with 3 bases in the middle. The CDR3 is 11 amino acids. From germline, CDR1 is MDHEN and CDR2 SYDVKM. The DNA of the CDR3 is TGTGCCAGCAGCTACACAGATACGCAGTATTTT. Protein: CASSYTDTQYF.